The 7 T cell receptor beta chains below were found in one sample sequenced in a study of Graves' ophthalmopathy and Graves' hyperthyroidism. Amplification targeted the TCR beta CDR3 regions, with RNA transcripts as the source material. Second-round multiplex PCR came after a first-round RT-PCR that employed HTBI primers. TCRdb reprocessed the multiplex PCR reads with MiXCR, giving one entry per CDR3 protein. The sample has about 700,000 distinct CDR3 sequences, under 50% seen once. The sequenced sample consisted of peripheral blood. The receptors were sampled from an adult man with Graves' ophthalmopathy.

The gene calls are TRBV4-2 and TRBJ2-7, with D uncertain. The germline CDR1 and CDR2 sequences are LGHNA and YNFKEQ. This CDR3 has 14 residues. Trimming shortened V by 0 bases and J by 1 base, and 7 bases separated the two germline ends. The CDR3 bases are TGTGCCAGCAGCCAAGAAGACGGATCCTACGAGCAGTACTTC. It translates to CASSQEDGSYEQYF.

A word on this clonotype: This may be a read error: a much more frequent sequence differs by one nucleotide. The V gene is TRBV20-1, the J gene TRBJ2-7, with D perhaps being TRBD1 or TRBD2 (5 bases each). Trimming removed 5 bases at V and 6 bases at J, with 17 bases between. Germline V gene data show CDR1 as DFQATT and CDR2 as SNEGSKA (reference sequence). The CDR3 covers 13 residues. CDR3 loop: CSALRDGSPEQYF. CDR3 nucleotides: TGCAGTGCTCTCCGGGACGGCTCCCCCGAGCAGTACTTC.

This clonotype occurred many times. The CDR3 region has the DNA TGTGCCAGTAGGTTTCCGGCCGGGACAGCTTCCCTTCTGTTTTTT. Translating it yields CASRFPAGTASLLFF. The V and J genes are TRBV19 and TRBJ1-4, with 7 positions matching TRBD1. The V gene end was trimmed by 6 bases and the J gene end by 14 bases; junction bases not matched to a gene: 18. The germline V gene has CDR1 LNHDA and CDR2 SQIVND (reference sequence). This CDR3 comprises 15 residues.

This clonotype has only a few counts. The chain has TRBV7-8 and TRBJ2-2; no clear D gene. V shed 1 base and J shed 1 base, with 7 bases lying between them. This CDR3 region has 15 residues. The germline V gene encodes CDR1 SGHVS and CDR2 FQNEAQ. CDR3 protein: CASSLEMGNTGELFF. The DNA of the CDR3 is TGTGCCAGCAGCTTAGAGATGGGGAACACCGGGGAGCTGTTTTTT.

This clonotype was seen many times. J is TRBJ1-2 and V is TRBV6-1; D remains ambiguous. The CDR3 has 15 residues. Trimming took 3 bases from V and 4 from J, leaving 15 bases between them. CDR1 is MNHNS, CDR2 SASEGT, per germline. The CDR3 DNA sequence: TGTGCCAGCAGTGAGGTTCCCGGACTGAGCTATGGCTACACCTTC. This sequence encodes CASSEVPGLSYGYTF.

For this clonotype: A much larger clone is a single base away; this may be a read error. The chain joins TRBV7-6 to TRBJ2-2; 10 bases map to TRBD2. V shed 0 bases and J 5 bases; nucleotides not matched to a gene: 6. The length of the CDR3 is 17 residues. Germline lookup yields CDR1 SGHVS and CDR2 FNYEAQ. CDR3 sequence: CASSLAASGSSTGELFF. The DNA of the CDR3 is TGTGCCAGCAGCTTAGCGGCTAGCGGGAGCAGTACCGGGGAGCTGTTTTTT.

The V gene is TRBV29-1, the J gene TRBJ1-2; 7 bases are shared with TRBD1. CDR3 length equals 13 residues. The V and J ends lost 1 base and 4 bases, in that order; junction bases with no gene match: 3. Germline lookup yields CDR1 SQVTM and CDR2 ANQGSEA. DNA of the CDR3: TGCAGCGTTGAAGCAGGGGGGTTCTATGGCTACACCTTC. This codes for CSVEAGGFYGYTF.